A single sample gave rise to the 4 T cell receptor beta chains below, sequenced in a study of spatial heterogeneity in lung cancer. TCRdb itself ran the 5' RACE reads through MiXCR, one entry per CDR3 protein. Of 20,000 to 30,000 distinct CDR3 sequences listed, roughly 8.3% are singletons. Regarding time point: sample taken at primary tumor resection. Antigens for these TCRs are unknown. Findings and limits, study-wide: Tumor mutation count correlated with how many alpha and beta TCRs expanded intratumorally.

The sequencing used lung tumor tissue, collected at surgery. These receptors originate from a male donor with early-stage non-small cell lung cancer.

This clonotype was observed many times. The rearrangement joins TRBV5-1 to TRBJ2-1, with D possibly TRBD1 on 6 matching bases. This CDR3 comprises 16 residues. In germline, CDR1 is SGHRS, CDR2 YFSETQ. Trimming removed 0 bases at V and 8 bases at J, with 18 bases between. This CDR3 is CASSLAEGVLTDEQFF. CDR3 coding DNA: TGCGCCAGCAGCTTGGCCGAGGGGGTTCTAACGGATGAGCAGTTCTTC.

V usage is TRBV5-1 and J usage is TRBJ2-1; the match to TRBD2 covers 10 bases. This CDR3 region has 17 residues. Germline CDR1 is SGHRS and CDR2 is YFSETQ. V gave up 3 bases and J gave up 4 bases; unmatched junction bases: 10. CDR3 loop: CASSWGPASGGYNEQFF. The CDR3 region has the DNA TGCGCCAGCAGCTGGGGTCCGGCTAGCGGGGGTTACAATGAGCAGTTCTTC. Together with reference TRBV5-1 and TRBJ2-1, the CDR3 gives the full variable domain: KAGVTQTPRYLIKTRGQQVTLSCSPISGHRSVSWYQQTPGQGLQFLFEYFSETQRNKGNFPGRFSGRQFSNSRSEMNVSTLELGDSALYLCASSWGPASGGYNEQFFGPGTRLTVL.

This clonotype was recorded many times. An end of the junction differs from the germline gene, which may be a read error. This chain joins TRBV28 and TRBJ2-6; 7 nucleotides line up with TRBD1. CDR1 MDHEN and CDR2 SYDVKM come from the germline V gene. The CDR3 spans 15 residues. CDR3 in DNA: TGTGCCAGCACTTTAGGGGGCCCTGGGGCCAACGTCCTGACTTTC. Protein sequence: CASTLGGPGANVLTF.

This clonotype has ten or more counts. The chain carries TRBV28 and TRBJ2-7, with 12 bases lining up with TRBD2. The CDR3 sequence is 14 residues long. V lost 7 bases, J lost 6 bases, and 7 bases stayed unmatched. Germline V gives CDR1 MDHEN, CDR2 SYDVKM. CDR3 residues: CASTPGLAGTEQYF. In DNA form, the CDR3 reads TGTGCCAGCACCCCCGGACTAGCGGGAACCGAGCAGTACTTC.